Sequencing of this T cell receptor beta chain was carried out in a study of T cell changes during pregnancy in multiple sclerosis. The V gene lost 5 bases and the J gene lost 3 bases, with 17 bases spanning the gap. The CDR3 covers 16 residues. The germline V gene encodes CDR1 MNHEY and CDR2 SMNVEV (reference sequence). Sequenced by immunoSEQ multiplex PCR; TCRdb stores in-frame clones only, minus some. The profile shows about 70,000 clones, about 90% of them singletons. This clonotype originated in a female donor with multiple sclerosis, enrolled in a pregnancy study. The material was peripheral blood, obtained after pregnancy. J is TRBJ2-1 and V is TRBV27, with TRBD1 as a possible D gene (6 bases). This CDR3 reads CASSPPPGHFYNEQFF. Here the CDR3 DNA reads TGTGCCAGCAGTCCCCCTCCGGGACACTTCTACAATGAGCAGTTCTTC.